These 11 T cell receptor beta chains were sequenced from one sample in a study of blood T cells in healthy people across ages. Then a second PCR, running roughly 7 to 11 cycles, was carried out with a sample-barcoded 5' primer and a J-beta primer mix. Each CDR3 protein gets one entry after TCRdb re-called the 5' RACE reads with MiXCR. This table has about 1.4 million distinct CDR3 sequences, around 59% appearing once. Source material: blood. The source of these receptors is a man aged 18 to 35 in good health.

The table lists this clonotype with a few counts. This chain uses TRBV4-1 with TRBJ1-1; D ambiguous. The CDR3 covers 14 residues. V lost 1 base and J lost 1, with 7 bases in between. Germline CDR1 is MGHRA and CDR2 is YSYEKL. For the CDR3, the DNA is TGCGCCAGCAGCCAAGTGGCCCCGAACACTGAAGCTTTCTTT. This gives the protein CASSQVAPNTEAFF.

This chain links TRBV5-1 with TRBJ2-3; D uncertain. The V gene lost 0 bases and the J gene lost 2 bases, with 13 bases spanning the gap. Germline CDR1 reads SGHRS; CDR2 reads YFSETQ. This CDR3 is 16 amino acids long. In nucleotides, the CDR3 is TGCGCCAGCAGCTTGGATGGTAACGTCAACACAGATACGCAGTATTTT. Protein: CASSLDGNVNTDTQYF.

This chain connects TRBV4-3 to TRBJ1-1; no firm D call. This CDR3 is 15 amino acids long. V was shortened by 0 bases and J by 1 base, with 9 bases between the two germline ends. Germline CDR1 is LGHNA and CDR2 is YSLEER. In DNA, the CDR3 is TGCGCCAGCAGCCAAGAAGAGGGTCCGAACACTGAAGCTTTCTTT. Its translation is CASSQEEGPNTEAFF.

This sequence joins TRBV29-1 and TRBJ2-3; D is unclear. TRBJ2-2 matches the DNA end more closely, so the J call is doubtful. Germline loops: CDR1 SQVTM, CDR2 ANQGSEA. This CDR3 contains 11 residues. CDR3 nucleotides: TGCAGCGTTGGGCAGCTCGGGGAGCTGTTTTTT. Translation gives CSVGQLGELFF.

The table lists this clonotype with a few counts. The chain recombines TRBV29-1 with TRBJ2-7; no firm D call. Trimming shortened V by 4 bases and J by 1 base, and 11 bases separated the two germline ends. CDR1 and CDR2 from the germline V gene are SQVTM and ANQGSEA. CDR3 size: 13 residues. The CDR3: CSVVMTQSYEQYF. The CDR3 region has the DNA TGCAGCGTTGTGATGACACAATCCTACGAGCAGTACTTC.

This clonotype has only a few counts. The chain carries TRBV12-3 or TRBV12-4 and TRBJ2-1; 10 positions match TRBD1. The CDR3 runs to 13 residues. J gave up 2 bases and V 9 bases, and 1 base lay outside the gene matches. The CDR3 loop is CASGTGAYNEQFF. The CDR3 DNA sequence: TGTGCCAGTGGGACAGGGGCCTACAATGAGCAGTTCTTC.

This clonotype was counted a single time. This chain's CDR3 is CASSFRDSNSPLHF. CDR3 DNA sequence: TGTGCCAGCAGCTTCCGGGACAGCAATTCACCCCTCCACTTT. V gene TRBV14 combines with J gene TRBJ1-6; 7 nucleotides align to TRBD1. The CDR3 extends over 14 amino acids. Germline V lookup: CDR1 SGHDN, CDR2 FVKESK. V lost 5 bases, J lost 7 bases, and 5 bases stayed unmatched.

The chain has TRBV18 and TRBJ2-5; D call uncertain. The tail of the sequence fits TRBJ2-7 better, so the J call may be wrong. The CDR3 is 15 residues long. Germline CDR1 and CDR2: KGHSH and LQKENI. Here the CDR3 DNA reads TGTGCCAGCTCACCAACGGACGCCTTATCCCACGAGCAGTACTTC. It encodes CASSPTDALSHEQYF.

The gene calls are TRBV6-6 and TRBJ2-1, with TRBD2 matching 14 bases. This CDR3 is built from 14 residues. From germline, CDR1 is MNHNY and CDR2 SVGAGI (reference sequence). V gave up 8 bases and J gave up 8 bases; unmatched junction bases: 5. This chain's CDR3 is CASRTSGGWDEQFF. CDR3 sequence (DNA): TGTGCCAGCCGGACTAGCGGGGGGTGGGATGAGCAGTTCTTC.

J is TRBJ2-7 and V is TRBV29-1, with D possibly TRBD1 on 5 matching bases. Germline lookup yields CDR1 SQVTM and CDR2 ANQGSEA. V dropped 5 bases and J dropped 5 bases, with 13 bases sitting between them. The CDR3 is 12 amino acids. This CDR3 is CSVPGPADEQYF. Written as DNA, the CDR3 is TGCAGCGTTCCAGGGCCAGCCGACGAGCAGTACTTC.

The chain carries TRBV29-1 and TRBJ2-5; D possibly matches TRBD1 or TRBD2 (6 bases each). V was shortened by 4 bases and J by 11 bases, with 14 bases between the two germline ends. Germline CDR1 and CDR2: SQVTM and ANQGSEA. This CDR3 has 11 amino acids. The CDR3 spells CSVGGAPGQYF. For the CDR3, the DNA is TGCAGCGTTGGGGGGGCCCCCGGGCAGTACTTC.